This T cell receptor (beta chain) emerged from a study of CD8+ T cells in alopecia areata. The CDR3 sequence is 11 residues long. From germline, CDR1 is SNHLY and CDR2 FYNNEI. Investigators isolated RNA and reverse transcribed it into cDNA to act as the sequencing template. The data were produced by immunoSEQ multiplex PCR, yet TCRdb's version contains in-frame clones alone and is incomplete. The top ten hold more than 12% of the sample, which has about 150,000 clones, over 80% seen once. This chain links TRBV2 with TRBJ2-2; D uncertain. Source: CD8+ T cells sorted from blood, taken at week 0. The clonotype comes from a human donor with alopecia areata. As DNA, the CDR3 is TGTGCAGTCCCATTGACCGGGGAGCTGTTTTTT. It translates to CAVPLTGELFF.